Each of the 21 T cell receptor beta chains below was sequenced from the same sample in a study of CD8 T cells in Susac syndrome. Random hexamers served to reverse transcribe roughly 0.5 to 1 ug RNA. TCRdb fed the immunoSEQ multiplex PCR reads into MiXCR, producing one record per CDR3 protein. The table lists about 430,000 distinct CDR3 sequences, 75% to 90% of them singletons. Sequencing used CD8+ T cells from PBMCs. These receptor sequences come from a human donor with multiple sclerosis.

The V call is TRBV6-1, the J call TRBJ2-7; D ambiguous. The CDR3 spans 12 residues. Between the trimmed V and J ends, which lost 6 bases and 3 bases, there was a span of 9 bases. CDR1 is MNHNS, CDR2 SASEGT, per germline. The CDR3 spells CASSSVFYEQYF. The CDR3 nucleotides are TGTGCCAGCAGCTCCGTTTTCTACGAGCAGTACTTC.

V and J are TRBV15 and TRBJ2-5, with D possibly being TRBD1 (6 bases). The germline gives CDR1 LNHNV, CDR2 YYDKDF (reference sequence). V lost 5 bases, J lost 1 base, and 14 bases lay in between. The CDR3 consists of 15 residues. CDR3 sequence: CATSARQDLQETQYF. The CDR3 DNA follows: TGTGCCACCAGCGCGCGACAGGATCTCCAAGAGACCCAGTACTTC.

The chain combines TRBV4-1 with TRBJ2-5, with 10 bases fitting TRBD2. This CDR3 has 16 residues. Germline loops: CDR1 MGHRA, CDR2 YSYEKL. With 1 base clipped from V and 3 bases from J, the junction kept 5 bases outside the gene matches. CDR3 amino acids: CASSQGWLAGEETQYF. CDR3 bases: TGCGCCAGCAGCCAAGGGTGGCTAGCGGGGGAAGAGACCCAGTACTTC.

The gene calls are TRBV6-1 and TRBJ2-7, with TRBD1 matching over 8 bases. J lost 7 bases, V lost 4 bases, and 3 bases had no gene match. The CDR3 covers 12 residues. Per germline, CDR1 MNHNS and CDR2 SASEGT. The chain's CDR3 is CASSATGVEQYF. The CDR3 coding sequence is TGTGCCAGCAGTGCGACAGGGGTTGAGCAGTACTTC.

The chain joins TRBV19 to TRBJ1-1; D call uncertain. V was pared by 9 bases and J by 5 bases, with 16 bases between. This CDR3 region has 13 residues. Germline CDR1 reads LNHDA; CDR2 reads SQIVND (reference sequence). The CDR3 here is CASRLPGHTEAFF. In DNA form, the CDR3 reads TGTGCCAGCCGCTTGCCGGGCCATACTGAAGCTTTCTTT.

V gene TRBV7-9 combines with J gene TRBJ2-7, with D unresolved. The germline CDR1 and CDR2 sequences are SEHNR and FQNEAQ (reference sequence). This CDR3 is built from 11 residues. V gave up 8 bases and J gave up 2 bases, with 7 bases separating them. This CDR3 reads CASGAAYEQYF. The CDR3 DNA sequence: TGTGCCAGCGGCGCCGCCTACGAGCAGTACTTC.

This chain links TRBV6-1 with TRBJ1-4; possibly TRBD1 for D (6 bases). The germline CDR1 and CDR2 sequences are MNHNS and SASEGT. Deletions cut 7 bases from V and 0 bases from J, with 15 bases between. This CDR3 comprises 16 residues. DNA of the CDR3: TGTGCCAGCATGGTGACAGGAGTTGCAACTAATGAAAAACTGTTTTTT. It specifies CASMVTGVATNEKLFF.

The chain couples TRBV27 to TRBJ1-5, with 7 positions matching TRBD1. Looked up from germline, CDR1 is MNHEY and CDR2 is SMNVEV (reference sequence). This CDR3 comprises 14 residues. The junction had 5 bases not matched to a gene; V was cut back by 3 bases and J by 6 bases. This CDR3 reads CASSFGQDGQPQHF. The CDR3 DNA sequence: TGTGCCAGCAGTTTCGGACAGGATGGTCAGCCCCAGCATTTT.

There are a few counts of this clonotype. The gene calls are TRBV2 and TRBJ1-1, with TRBD1 matching 7 bases. Trimming removed 8 bases from V and 5 bases from J; junction bases left unmatched: 11. Germline loops: CDR1 SNHLY, CDR2 FYNNEI. CDR3 length: 14 residues. As DNA, the CDR3 is TGTGCCAGCTCTCGTTGGGAGGGGGCGACTGAAGCTTTCTTT. It encodes CASSRWEGATEAFF.

The rearrangement joins TRBV4-1 to TRBJ1-1; TRBD1 matches at 7 bases. The CDR3 runs to 16 residues. Germline V lookup: CDR1 MGHRA, CDR2 YSYEKL. V lost 5 bases, J lost 1 base, and 10 bases stayed unmatched. The CDR3 nucleotides are TGCGCCAGCAGCAACGGGGACAGCCCGGGGAACACTGAAGCTTTCTTT. This sequence encodes CASSNGDSPGNTEAFF.

The chain couples TRBV12-3 or TRBV12-4 to TRBJ1-1, with TRBD1 identical over 7 bases. The CDR3 is 18 amino acids. V shed 5 bases, J shed 3 bases, and the junction held 18 bases outside the gene matches. CDR3 amino acids: CASSPRQGEGPKDTEAFF. In DNA form, the CDR3 reads TGTGCCAGCAGTCCCCGACAGGGTGAAGGACCTAAAGACACTGAAGCTTTCTTT.

This chain joins TRBV9 and TRBJ2-2; 7 nucleotides match TRBD2. Per germline, CDR1 SGDLS and CDR2 YYNGEE. V shed 3 bases, J shed 7 bases, and the junction held 6 bases outside the gene matches. The CDR3 extends over 14 amino acids. In nucleotides, the CDR3 is TGTGCCAGCAGCGGCGGGGGAAGTAGCGGGGAGCTGTTTTTT. This encodes CASSGGGSSGELFF. Variable domain in full (rest from reference TRBV9 and TRBJ2-2): DSGVTQTPKHLITATGQRVTLRCSPRSGDLSVYWYQQSLDQGLQFLIQYYNGEERAKGNILERFSAQQFPDLHSELNLSSLELGDSALYFCASSGGGSSGELFFGEGSRLTVL.

This clonotype was counted a single time. V is TRBV29-1 and J is TRBJ1-5; TRBD1 might be the D (6 bases). CDR1 is SQVTM and CDR2 is ANQGSEA in the germline V gene. The V and J ends lost 6 bases and 7 bases respectively, with 16 bases between them. CDR3 length equals 13 residues. The CDR3 here is CSVQTGHGQPQHF. CDR3 nucleotides: TGCAGCGTCCAGACAGGTCACGGACAGCCCCAGCATTTT.

The chain carries TRBV5-1 and TRBJ2-7; no reliable D call. Looked up from germline, CDR1 is SGHRS and CDR2 is YFSETQ. The CDR3 totals 17 residues. Trimming shortened V by 0 bases and J by 0 bases, and 16 bases separated the two germline ends. The CDR3 here is CASSLDKTHDISYEQYF. The DNA of the CDR3 is TGCGCCAGCAGCTTGGACAAGACACATGATATCTCCTACGAGCAGTACTTC.

This clonotype was picked up a small number of times. The V call is TRBV10-3, the J call TRBJ2-2, with D possibly TRBD1 on 5 matching bases. Trimming shortened V by 10 bases and J by 3 bases, and 24 bases separated the two germline ends. The CDR3 totals 17 residues. The germline gives CDR1 ENHRY, CDR2 SYGVKD. Here the CDR3 DNA reads TGTGCCACTGAACAAGATCGGTCAGGGAAGGACACCGGGGAGCTGTTTTTT. It specifies CATEQDRSGKDTGELFF.

This clonotype was counted a single time. The CDR3 reads CATSDSTGALTDTQYF. DNA for the CDR3: TGTGCCACCAGTGATTCGACAGGGGCCCTCACAGATACGCAGTATTTT. The chain couples TRBV24-1 to TRBJ2-3, with 8 nucleotides matching TRBD1. CDR3 length: 16 amino acids. Germline-derived CDR1 and CDR2 are KGHDR and SFDVKD. Germline trimming cut 2 bases from V and 2 bases from J; bases unmatched to any gene: 5.

This clonotype has more than one count but fewer than ten. The chain carries TRBV5-6 and TRBJ2-7, with D unresolved. Trimming pared 0 bases from V and 0 bases from J, leaving 10 bases between. From germline, CDR1 is SGHDT and CDR2 YYEEEE. This CDR3 is built from 15 residues. CDR3 DNA: TGTGCCAGCAGCTTGGATCGATTAAGCTCCTACGAGCAGTACTTC. It yields the protein CASSLDRLSSYEQYF.

This chain uses TRBV6-2 or TRBV6-3 with TRBJ1-5; the D is unclear. V was clipped by 4 bases and J by 4 bases, with 17 bases between them. The CDR3 covers 16 residues. Germline loops: CDR1 MNHEY, CDR2 SVGEGT. The CDR3 sequence is CASSSQAIQRNQPQHF. In nucleotides, the CDR3 is TGTGCCAGCAGTTCGCAAGCCATACAAAGGAATCAGCCCCAGCATTTT.

This clonotype has just one count. The V gene is TRBV20-1, the J gene TRBJ1-1; D unresolved. Germline lookup yields CDR1 DFQATT and CDR2 SNEGSKA (reference sequence). The V gene lost 0 bases and the J gene lost 1 base, with 9 bases spanning the gap. The CDR3 totals 14 residues. The CDR3 DNA is TGCAGTGCTAGAGATTGGAACGGGAACACTGAAGCTTTCTTT. Its translation is CSARDWNGNTEAFF.

The genes are TRBV7-9 and TRBJ1-1, with D hard to call. The germline V gene has CDR1 SEHNR and CDR2 FQNEAQ (reference sequence). Trimming pared 1 base from V and 1 base from J, leaving 10 bases between. There are 15 residues in the CDR3. The CDR3 sequence is CASSLVEGRNTEAFF. The CDR3 nucleotides are TGTGCCAGCAGCTTAGTGGAGGGCCGGAACACTGAAGCTTTCTTT.

The chain combines TRBV28 with TRBJ1-2; TRBD1 is a possible D gene (5 bases). This CDR3 is built from 15 residues. V lost 1 base and J lost 4, with 13 bases in between. Germline V lookup: CDR1 MDHEN, CDR2 SYDVKM. This CDR3 is CASSLSAGTSYGYTF. The DNA for the CDR3 is TGTGCCAGCAGTTTATCCGCAGGGACCTCCTATGGCTACACCTTC.